A selection of T cell receptor beta chains follows, all from one sample in a study of OX40 agonist ivuxolimab in advanced cancers. The method was immunoSEQ multiplex PCR; TCRdb's version includes in-frame clones alone and lacks a portion of them. The sample has 26,000 or so clones; 76% are singletons. This material consisted of CD4+ or CD8+ T cells sorted from blood, taken in a trial of the OX40 agonist ivuxolimab. The receptors here all came from an adult with an advanced solid tumor such as melanoma, head and neck, liver or kidney cancer. CDR3s include the opening cysteine and the closing phenylalanine or tryptophan. The D gene is left open where the match is weak. Clone size, where shown, is once, few, many, or a class for clones that have expanded.

>TRBJ1-2|few|TRBV4-3|15|NA
CASSQEHGGMSGYTF
TGCGCCAGCAGCCAAGAGCACGGGGGTATGAGTGGCTACACCTTC
>TRBJ1-3|NA|TRBV5-6|17|TRBD1
CASSYYRDRASGNTIYF
TGTGCCAGCAGCTATTACCGGGACAGGGCCTCTGGAAACACCATATATTTT
>TRBJ2-1|few|TRBV14|16|TRBD2
CASSQVGGLATREQFF
TGTGCCAGCAGCCAAGTGGGGGGACTAGCGACCCGTGAGCAGTTCTTC
>TRBJ2-1|NA|TRBV5-5|16|TRBD1
CASSPGQGGAGNEQFF
TGTGCCAGCAGCCCCGGACAGGGTGGGGCCGGCAATGAGCAGTTCTTC
>TRBJ2-5|NA|TRBV5-1|13|TRBD1
CASSPGQGETQYF
TGCGCCAGCAGCCCTGGACAGGGCGAGACCCAGTACTTC
>TRBJ1-1|NA|TRBV19|15|TRBD1
CASSLRQGFRTEAFF
TGTGCCAGTAGTCTTCGACAGGGTTTTCGGACTGAAGCTTTCTTT
>TRBJ1-1|once|TRBV6-1|13|NA
CASTTRLRSEAFF
TGTGCCAGCACCACTCGCCTTAGGTCTGAAGCTTTCTTT
>TRBJ2-4|few|TRBV30|12|TRBD2
CACLSGADIQYF
TGTGCCTGCCTTAGCGGGGCGGACATTCAGTACTTC
>TRBJ2-5|NA|TRBV18|14|TRBD2
CASTTSGLQETQYF
TGTGCCAGCACGACTAGCGGTCTCCAAGAGACCCAGTACTTC
>TRBJ1-4|NA|TRBV6-6|13|NA
CASSLSFNEKLFF
TGTGCCAGCAGTCTCTCTTTTAATGAAAAACTGTTTTTT
>TRBJ1-4|NA|TRBV5-1|14|NA
CASSTGRTNEKLFF
TGCGCCAGCAGCACCGGACGGACTAATGAAAAACTGTTTTTT
>TRBJ2-2|NA|TRBV19|13|NA
CASKGRGTGELFF
TGTGCCAGTAAGGGAAGGGGCACCGGGGAGCTGTTTTTT
>TRBJ2-5|NA|TRBV7-2|14|NA
CASTLTIGKETQYF
TGTGCCAGCACCTTGACAATAGGGAAAGAGACCCAGTACTTC
>TRBJ2-5|NA|TRBV4-1|15|TRBD2
CASSQDPGGQETQYF
TGCGCCAGCAGCCAAGATCCGGGGGGGCAAGAGACCCAGTACTTC
>TRBJ1-2|NA|TRBV29-1|11|NA
CSGSGNYGYTF
TGCAGCGGGTCCGGGAACTATGGCTACACCTTC
>TRBJ1-1|NA|TRBV27|15|TRBD1
CASSRGTGQNTEAFF
TGTGCCAGCAGCAGAGGGACAGGTCAGAACACTGAAGCTTTCTTT
>TRBJ2-1|once|TRBV7-2|15|NA
CASSLPGPSYNEQFF
TGTGCCAGCAGCCTACCGGGCCCCTCCTACAATGAGCAGTTCTTC
>TRBJ2-5|NA|TRBV10-3|13|NA
CAISGGKGETQYF
TGTGCCATCAGTGGGGGGAAAGGAGAGACCCAGTACTTC
>TRBJ2-4|NA|TRBV6-6|15|NA
CASSPQDLSKNVQYF
TGTGCCAGCAGTCCCCAGGACCTTAGTAAAAACGTTCAGTACTTC
>TRBJ1-5|NA|TRBV5-1|13|NA
CASAMQAGQPQHF
TGCGCCAGCGCAATGCAGGCGGGTCAGCCCCAGCATTTT
>TRBJ2-2|NA|TRBV7-7|16|TRBD1
CASSPRTGGNTGELFF
TGTGCTAGCAGCCCCCGGACAGGGGGAAACACCGGGGAGCTGTTTTTT
>TRBJ1-2|NA|TRBV5-6|15|NA
CASSLDTRSDYGYTF
TGTGCCAGCAGCTTGGATACAAGGAGTGACTATGGCTACACCTTC
>TRBJ2-7|NA|TRBV7-9|12|NA
CASSQYQDEQYF
TGTGCCAGCAGCCAGTACCAGGACGAGCAGTACTTC
>TRBJ1-1|NA|TRBV5-4|18|NA
CASSLSEGDPWMNTEAFF
TGTGCCAGCAGCTTGAGCGAAGGGGACCCTTGGATGAACACTGAAGCTTTCTTT
>TRBJ1-1|NA|TRBV11-1|13|NA
CASITVKNTEAFF
TGTGCCAGCATTACTGTCAAGAACACTGAAGCTTTCTTT
>TRBJ2-1|NA|TRBV6-5|13|TRBD2
CASSTRGGNEQFF
TGTGCCAGCAGCACACGGGGGGGCAATGAGCAGTTCTTC
>TRBJ1-2|NA|TRBV7-9|14|NA
CASSLAQGDYGYTF
TGTGCCAGCAGCTTAGCCCAGGGCGACTATGGCTACACCTTC
>TRBJ2-1|NA|TRBV18|13|NA
CASSPPGFLEQFF
TGTGCCAGCTCACCACCAGGCTTTCTGGAGCAGTTCTTC
>TRBJ2-3|few|TRBV7-9|12|NA
CASSFAGDTQYF
TGTGCCAGCAGCTTCGCTGGAGATACGCAGTATTTT
>TRBJ2-7|medium-sized|TRBV2|15|NA
CASSDRGQSRYEQYF
TGTGCCAGCAGTGATCGAGGACAATCTCGGTACGAGCAGTACTTC
>TRBJ2-3|once|TRBV12-5|15|NA
CARTEGGSFTDTQYF
TGTGCTAGAACGGAGGGGGGCTCATTCACAGATACGCAGTATTTT
>TRBJ1-4|NA|TRBV5-1|15|NA
CASRRRESTNEKLFF
TGCGCCAGCAGGAGAAGGGAATCAACTAATGAAAAACTGTTTTTT
>TRBJ2-3|NA|TRBV6-4|14|NA
CASSDSRGTDTQYF
TGTGCCAGCAGTGACTCGCGGGGCACAGATACGCAGTATTTT
>TRBJ2-6|NA|TRBV6-1|17|NA
CASSDGGRGVGANVLTF
TGTGCCAGCAGTGACGGGGGAAGGGGAGTAGGGGCCAACGTCCTGACTTTC
>TRBJ2-7|NA|TRBV6-1|14|TRBD2
CASNTGGAENEQYF
TGTGCCAGCAATACGGGGGGGGCGGAAAACGAGCAGTACTTC
>TRBJ2-7|NA|TRBV25-1|17|TRBD2
CASSPRLAGGRSYEQYF
TGTGCCAGCAGTCCAAGACTAGCGGGGGGACGCTCCTACGAGCAGTACTTC
>TRBJ2-7|medium-sized|TRBV7-6|14|NA
CASSPVYNSYEQYF
TGTGCCAGCAGCCCCGTGTACAACTCCTACGAGCAGTACTTC
>TRBJ2-7|few|TRBV10-1|12|NA
CASMRIRVEQYF
TGCGCCAGCATGAGGATTCGGGTCGAGCAGTACTTC
>TRBJ2-3|NA|TRBV7-3|14|NA
CASKGGGGTDTQYF
TGTGCCAGCAAAGGGGGCGGGGGCACAGATACGCAGTATTTT
>TRBJ2-4|once|TRBV4-2|13|NA
CASSQARGSIQYF
TGTGCCAGCAGCCAAGCTCGGGGGAGCATTCAGTACTTC
>TRBJ2-6|few|TRBV7-2|16|NA
CASSLVMVSGANVLTF
TGTGCCAGCAGCTTAGTTATGGTCTCTGGGGCCAACGTCCTGACTTTC
>TRBJ1-2|NA|TRBV5-6|15|TRBD1
CASSWDTGVNYGYTF
TGTGCCAGCAGCTGGGACACAGGGGTCAACTATGGCTACACCTTC
>TRBJ1-1|NA|TRBV5-5|13|NA
CASSFQGSTEAFF
TGTGCCAGCAGCTTTCAGGGATCCACTGAAGCTTTCTTT
>TRBJ2-5|NA|TRBV9|16|TRBD2
CASSARLAGGQETQYF
TGTGCCAGCAGCGCGCGACTAGCGGGGGGGCAAGAGACCCAGTACTTC
>TRBJ2-5|NA|TRBV7-6|16|TRBD2
CASSLVSGLFQETQYF
TGTGCCAGCAGCTTGGTTAGCGGGCTTTTCCAAGAGACCCAGTACTTC
>TRBJ1-1|NA|TRBV4-2|15|TRBD1
CASSPTTGRDTEAFF
TGTGCCAGCAGCCCAACGACAGGGAGAGACACTGAAGCTTTCTTT
>TRBJ2-7|NA|TRBV4-3|17|NA
CASSQDWRQANSYEQYF
TGCGCCAGCAGCCAAGATTGGAGACAGGCCAACTCCTACGAGCAGTACTTC
>TRBJ2-7|NA|TRBV7-8|16|NA
CASSLVVLKSSYEQYF
TGTGCCAGCAGCTTAGTGGTGCTGAAGAGCTCCTACGAGCAGTACTTC